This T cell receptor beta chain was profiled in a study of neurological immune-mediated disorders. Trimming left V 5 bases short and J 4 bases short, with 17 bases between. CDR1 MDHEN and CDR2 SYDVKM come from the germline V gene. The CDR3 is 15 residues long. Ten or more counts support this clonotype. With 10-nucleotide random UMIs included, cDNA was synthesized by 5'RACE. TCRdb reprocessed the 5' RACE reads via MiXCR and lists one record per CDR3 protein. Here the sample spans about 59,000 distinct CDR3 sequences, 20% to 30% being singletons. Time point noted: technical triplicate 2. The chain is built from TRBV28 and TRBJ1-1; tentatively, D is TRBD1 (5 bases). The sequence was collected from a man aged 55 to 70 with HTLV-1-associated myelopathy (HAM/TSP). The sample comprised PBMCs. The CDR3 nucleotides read TGTGCCAGCAGTCCCCACTCGGGGGAGGCCACTGAAGCTTTCTTT. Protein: CASSPHSGEATEAFF.